This T cell receptor (beta chain) was recovered during a study of T-cell reconstitution after alpha-beta-depleted transplantation in children. Using unique molecular identifiers, the investigators prepared the TCRbeta library. TCRdb ran MiXCR on the PCR reads and lists one entry per CDR3 protein. The top ten hold roughly 27% of the sample, which has hundreds of thousands of distinct CDR3 sequences, roughly 10% seen once. Study results and caveats: After transplant, at about two months, alpha-beta T cells were reportedly derived from several hundred expanded graft clones.

The CDR3 loop spans 15 amino acids. With V trimmed by 4 bases and J by 6 bases, 6 bases remained unmatched. This clonotype came up many times. Its antigen is unidentified. The sequencing here drew on PBMCs, taken before TCRalphabeta/CD19-depleted stem cell transplant. This receptor was taken from a child in the first two years of life with acute myeloid leukemia, due to receive a stem cell transplant. The V gene is TRBV12-3 or TRBV12-4, the J gene TRBJ1-6; 7 bases are shared with TRBD1. The CDR3 spells CASSYRGQGNSPLHF. The DNA for the CDR3 is TGTGCCAGCAGTTACAGGGGCCAGGGTAATTCACCCCTCCACTTT.